These 12 T cell receptor beta chains were all obtained from the same sample, sequenced in a study of blood T cells in healthy people across ages. With a J-beta primer mix and a sample-barcoded 5' primer, a second PCR ran about 6 to 11 cycles. In TCRdb, the 5' RACE reads were re-called with MiXCR into one record per CDR3 protein. The sample contains approximately 580,000 distinct CDR3 sequences, around 24% of which appear only once. These sequences were also reported in another study, on T cells of mothers and their children.

The sequencing input was blood. Source of these receptors: a boy aged 5-17 years in good health.

This clonotype has just a few counts. V is TRBV30 and J is TRBJ1-2; 10 positions agree with TRBD1. The V and J ends lost 4 bases and 2 bases, in that order; junction bases with no gene match: 10. The germline V gene encodes CDR1 GTSNPN and CDR2 SVGIG (reference sequence). The CDR3 spans 16 residues. The DNA of the CDR3 is TGTGCCTGGACCCCGCCGGGACAGGGGAAGAACTATGGCTACACCTTC. Encoded protein: CAWTPPGQGKNYGYTF. Combining the CDR3 with reference TRBV30 and TRBJ1-2 gives the whole variable domain SQTIHQWPATLVQPVGSPLSLECTVEGTSNPNLYWYRQAAGRGLQLLFYSVGIGQISSEVPQNLSASRPQDRQFILSSKKLLLSDSGFYLCAWTPPGQGKNYGYTFGSGTRLTVV.

This clonotype has more than one count but fewer than ten. This chain joins TRBV7-9 and TRBJ2-7, with D hard to call. V was shortened by 1 base and J by 4 bases, with 17 bases between the two germline ends. In germline, CDR1 is SEHNR, CDR2 FQNEAQ (reference sequence). This CDR3 is built from 16 residues. In DNA form, the CDR3 reads TGTGCCAGCAGCTTAGACTCTTCCCCATTCCCTTACGAGCAGTACTTC. It is translated as CASSLDSSPFPYEQYF. The full variable domain, with the rest looked up from reference TRBV7-9 and TRBJ2-7, is DTGVSQNPRHKITKRGQNVTFRCDPISEHNRLYWYRQTLGQGPEFLTYFQNEAQLEKSRLLSDRFSAERPKGSFSTLEIQRTEQGDSAMYLCASSLDSSPFPYEQYFGPGTRLTVT.

This clonotype was seen a few times. The chain is built from TRBV29-1 and TRBJ2-5; 11 bases line up with TRBD2. Matching the DNA end better, TRBJ2-1 makes the J call doubtful. Germline CDR1 and CDR2: SQVTM and ANQGSEA. The CDR3 has 16 residues. The CDR3 DNA reads as TGCAGCGTTAAAGGTAGCGGGAGGGCCTTCTACAATGAGCAGTTCTTC. As protein: CSVKGSGRAFYNEQFF.

This clonotype was found a few times. The rearrangement joins TRBV7-8 to TRBJ2-4; tentative D call: TRBD1 (5 bases). The CDR3 has 16 residues. Per germline, CDR1 SGHVS and CDR2 FQNEAQ. The V gene lost 3 bases and the J gene lost 1 base, with 13 bases spanning the gap. CDR3 sequence reads: CASSLGKGMAKNIQYF. DNA of the CDR3: TGTGCCAGCAGCTTGGGGAAGGGGATGGCCAAAAACATTCAGTACTTC.

Comments on this clonotype: The germline gene is not matched at one end of the junction; a read error may be the cause. The rearrangement joins TRBV18 to TRBJ2-6; possibly TRBD1 for D (5 bases). Germline CDR1 reads KGHSH; CDR2 reads LQKENI. The CDR3 totals 14 residues. The CDR3 region has the DNA TGTGCCAGCTCACTTAACTCTGGGGCCAACGCCCTGACTTTC. Translated, it gives CASSLNSGANALTF.

This rearrangement joins TRBV7-8 to TRBJ1-1, with a weak D call TRBD1 (6 bases). Between the trimmed V and J ends, which lost 3 bases and 0 bases, there was a span of 17 bases. The CDR3 length is 17 residues. Germline CDR1 SGHVS, CDR2 FQNEAQ. The chain's CDR3 is CASSFILDSNMNTEAFF. The CDR3 bases are TGTGCCAGCAGCTTCATCTTGGACAGCAATATGAACACTGAAGCTTTCTTT.

The gene calls are TRBV2 and TRBJ2-5, with TRBD2 matching over 8 bases. There are 17 residues in the CDR3. The V and J ends lost 6 bases and 4 bases, in that order; junction bases with no gene match: 16. Germline CDR1 reads SNHLY; CDR2 reads FYNNEI. The CDR3 spells CASRETNGGAFGETQYF. CDR3 sequence (DNA): TGTGCCAGCAGGGAGACTAACGGGGGGGCCTTCGGAGAGACCCAGTACTTC.

The chain joins TRBV6-1 to TRBJ1-6; TRBD1 is a possible D gene (6 bases). V was trimmed by 6 bases and J by 7 bases, leaving 10 bases between them. The germline gives CDR1 MNHNS, CDR2 SASEGT. CDR3 length: 13 amino acids. CDR3 region: CASRRTENSPLHF. CDR3 coding DNA: TGTGCCAGCAGGAGGACAGAAAATTCACCCCTCCACTTT.

Ten or more counts support this clonotype. The chain has TRBV9 and TRBJ2-7, with a tentative D call TRBD2 (5 bases). Germline CDR1 SGDLS, CDR2 YYNGEE. The V and J ends lost 0 bases and 3 bases respectively, with 10 bases between them. This CDR3 region has 14 residues. The CDR3 reads CASSVATGVYEQYF. As DNA, the CDR3 is TGTGCCAGCAGCGTAGCCACCGGGGTCTACGAGCAGTACTTC.

This chain uses TRBV4-1 with TRBJ1-4; 7 bases agree with TRBD1. CDR1 and CDR2 from the germline V gene are MGHRA and YSYEKL. The J segment lost 6 bases and the V segment lost 4 bases, leaving 5 bases of the junction unmatched. This CDR3 spans 14 amino acids. The CDR3 bases are TGCGCCAGCAGCCCGGGACAGACTTATGAAAAACTGTTTTTT. It translates to CASSPGQTYEKLFF.

A remark on this clonotype: A much larger clone differs by one base, so this may be a read error. The rearrangement links TRBV10-3 to TRBJ1-3, with D perhaps TRBD1 (6 bases). Germline-derived CDR1 and CDR2 are ENHRY and SYGVKD. This CDR3 has 12 residues. The CDR3 sequence is CAINESQDSKDF. The CDR3 coding sequence is TGTGCCATCAATGAGTCTCAGGACAGTAAGGATTTT.

This chain connects TRBV7-9 to TRBJ1-3; no clear D gene. The germline V and J ends were trimmed by 2 bases and 0 bases, with 5 bases remaining between them. Germline V gene data show CDR1 as SEHNR and CDR2 as FQNEAQ (reference sequence). The CDR3 has 14 amino acids. The CDR3 DNA reads as TGTGCCAGCAGCTTACACGGCTCTGGAAACACCATATATTTT. Residues: CASSLHGSGNTIYF. The variable domain in full, completed from reference TRBV7-9 and TRBJ1-3, reads DTGVSQNPRHKITKRGQNVTFRCDPISEHNRLYWYRQTLGQGPEFLTYFQNEAQLEKSRLLSDRFSAERPKGSFSTLEIQRTEQGDSAMYLCASSLHGSGNTIYFGEGSWLTVV.